The present entry profiles one T cell receptor (beta chain) with its context. What it recognizes is unknown. Blood collection times were about day -28 and days 30, 100, 180 posttransplant. Only in-frame clones appear in the TCRdb table, and some are missing; sequencing was by immunoSEQ multiplex PCR. The profile shows under 4,000 clones, roughly 72% of them singletons. This specimen comes from a study of T cell clonotyping in hematopoietic cell transplantation. Findings and caveats of the study: Graft donor and pretransplant recipient Inverse Simpson Index values predicted broader posttransplant TCR diversity. Cells were unsorted, so CD4 and CD8 contributions were not separated.

Source: peripheral blood mononuclear cells, taken 30 days after allogeneic stem cell transplant. The TCR originated in a male patient aged 40-50 years who had an allogeneic stem cell transplant from an unrelated donor, so the T cells may come from the graft donor. Some clones in this sample may be carry-over from other donors' samples.

The CDR3 coding sequence is TGTGCCAGCAGCAACACAGATACGCAGTATTTT. Translated, it gives CASSNTDTQYF. This chain links TRBV6-5 with TRBJ2-3; D gene unclear. The germline CDR1 and CDR2 sequences are MNHEY and SVGAGI. CDR3 length equals 11 residues. The ends were cut back, 6 bases at V and 2 bases at J, with 3 bases in the middle.